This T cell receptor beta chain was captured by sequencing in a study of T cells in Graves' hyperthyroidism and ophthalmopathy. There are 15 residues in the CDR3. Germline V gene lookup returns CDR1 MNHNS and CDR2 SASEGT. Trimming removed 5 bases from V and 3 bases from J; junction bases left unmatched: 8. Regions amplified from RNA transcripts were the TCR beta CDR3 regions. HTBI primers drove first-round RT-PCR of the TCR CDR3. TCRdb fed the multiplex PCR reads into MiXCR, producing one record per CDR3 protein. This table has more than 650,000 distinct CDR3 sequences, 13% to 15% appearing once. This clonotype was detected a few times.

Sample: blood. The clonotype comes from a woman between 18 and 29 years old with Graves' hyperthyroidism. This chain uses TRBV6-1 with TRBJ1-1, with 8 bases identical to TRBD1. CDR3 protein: CASSLRQGWDTEAFF. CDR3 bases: TGTGCCAGCAGTCTACGACAGGGGTGGGACACTGAAGCTTTCTTT.